This TCR beta chain was identified in a study of cytomegalovirus exposure and HLA in healthy donors. As for the study in general: The Caucasian-associated ancestry cluster held around 81% of 398 genotyped donors. Findings and limits, study-wide: Near-uniform donor sequencing depth was presumed by presence/absence analyses. Sequences of the TCR beta chain were said to predict the HLA-A and HLA-B alleles of most subjects accurately.

Primers: 60 Vbeta forward and 13 Jbeta reverse. Profiled with immunoSEQ multiplex PCR; TCRdb holds only in-frame clones, not every one. The repertoire holds about 130,000 clones, about 82% seen once, with about 1.2% in the top ten. CDR1 and CDR2 (germline): MNHEY, SMNVEV (reference sequence). V lost 5 bases to trimming and J lost 5 bases, with 18 bases between them. This CDR3 is built from 15 residues. About this clone itself: Its antigen is still unknown.

It was healthy bone marrow donors who served as donors. The gene calls are TRBV27 and TRBJ1-1; D gene uncertain. Sample: PBMCs. This receptor was identified in a boy under 18 in good health and CMV-seronegative. The CDR3 nucleotides read TGTGCCAGCAGTCCGCAAGGACGGGGAGGGACTGAAGCTTTCTTT. Translated, it gives CASSPQGRGGTEAFF.